This is a list of T cell receptor beta chains from one sample in a study of T cells after yellow fever vaccination. TCRdb reanalysed the 5' RACE reads using MiXCR and keeps one entry per CDR3 protein. The sample lists approximately 260,000 distinct CDR3 sequences, 10% to 15% occurring once. This sample comprised CD4+ T cells sorted from PBMCs, obtained 45 days after the yellow fever booster vaccination. The receptors shown here come from a man aged 25-45 years who received the YFV17D yellow fever vaccine. The CDR3 runs from the conserved cysteine through the conserved F or W. The order of the fields is CDR3 DNA, CDR3 protein, J gene, clone size, V gene, D gene. The D gene is left open where the match is weak. Clone size is stated in some rows and not others, as once, few, many or a class when expanded.

TGTGCCAGCAGTTTATCGGGACAGGGAGGCTCACCCCTCCACTTT	CASSLSGQGGSPLHF	TRBJ1-6	few	TRBV27	TRBD1
TGCAGTGCTAGAGATACTAGATTTTCCGCAGATACGCAGTATTTT	CSARDTRFSADTQYF	TRBJ2-3	.	TRBV20-1	.
TGTGCCAGCAGCCTCACAGGGAGCTCTGGGGCCAACGTCCTGACTTTC	CASSLTGSSGANVLTF	TRBJ2-6	.	TRBV3-1	.
TGTGCCAGCAGCTTAGGGGAGAGGGTCACCGGGGAGCTGTTTTTT	CASSLGERVTGELFF	TRBJ2-2	few	TRBV12-3/TRBV12-4	.
TGTGCCAGCAGTTTCGCCGGGGAAGAGACCCAGTACTTC	CASSFAGEETQYF	TRBJ2-5	many	TRBV6-5	.
TGTGCCAGCAGCTTGGAGGGACTAGCTCGCACAGATACGCAGTATTTT	CASSLEGLARTDTQYF	TRBJ2-3	few	TRBV5-5	TRBD2
TGCAGCGTTGAACTGGGGTTAGGCTACACCTTC	CSVELGLGYTF	TRBJ1-2	.	TRBV29-1	.
TGTGCCAGCAGCTTATACACCGGCCCCAACACTGAAGCTTTCTTT	CASSLYTGPNTEAFF	TRBJ1-1	few	TRBV7-2	.
TGTGCCAGCTCACCAGTAGTGAACACCGGGGAGCTGTTTTTT	CASSPVVNTGELFF	TRBJ2-2	many	TRBV18	.
TGTGCCAGTAGTATAGTGCGGGGGGCGGCGGAACAGCCCCAGCATTTT	CASSIVRGAAEQPQHF	TRBJ1-5	many	TRBV19	.